This entry lists 17 T cell receptor beta chains sequenced from one sample in a study of shared clonotypes between healthy human individuals. The method was immunoSEQ multiplex PCR; TCRdb's version includes in-frame clones alone and lacks a portion of them. Found here are more than 2 million clones, approximately 96% of them singletons; the top ten hold more than 0.1%. Sequencing was done on a sample of naive CD4+ T cells sorted from blood. Subset specified: CD45RA+ positively selected. The receptors come from a young man in good health.

V gene TRBV29-1 combines with J gene TRBJ2-1, with D uncertain. V shed 3 bases and J shed 8 bases, with 11 bases lying between them. CDR3 length: 12 amino acids. Germline V gene sequence: CDR1 SQVTM, CDR2 ANQGSEA. In nucleotides, the CDR3 is TGCAGCGTTGAGCAAGGTACCGATGAGCAGTTCTTC. It translates to CSVEQGTDEQFF.

J is TRBJ2-7 and V is TRBV15; a weak D match, TRBD1 (5 bases). Germline V gives CDR1 LNHNV, CDR2 YYDKDF (reference sequence). CDR3 length: 15 amino acids. Between the trimmed V and J ends, which lost 0 bases and 2 bases, there was a span of 11 bases. CDR3 in amino acids: CATSRDRVPTYEQYF. The CDR3 DNA reads as TGTGCCACCAGCAGAGACAGGGTCCCAACCTACGAGCAGTACTTC.

The chain has TRBV7-9 and TRBJ1-1; D perhaps matches TRBD1 (5 bases). Germline V gives CDR1 SEHNR, CDR2 FQNEAQ (reference sequence). This CDR3 has 14 amino acids. Trimming cost V 6 bases and J 0 bases, with 11 bases left between them. CDR3 region: CASRTGTVNTEAFF. The CDR3 DNA follows: TGTGCCAGCAGAACCGGGACGGTGAACACTGAAGCTTTCTTT.

Concerning this clone: Other DNA sequences in the same sample also yield this CDR3. V gene TRBV18 combines with J gene TRBJ1-1, with D hard to call. Germline V CDR1 and CDR2: KGHSH, LQKENI. This CDR3 region has 14 residues. V was shortened by 0 bases and J by 0 bases, with 5 bases between the two germline ends. The CDR3 reads CASSPPSMNTEAFF. The CDR3 coding sequence is TGTGCCAGCTCACCACCTTCTATGAACACTGAAGCTTTCTTT.

This rearrangement joins TRBV19 to TRBJ2-3; weak D call: TRBD1 (5 bases). CDR1 and CDR2 (germline): LNHDA, SQIVND (reference sequence). Trimming pared 7 bases from V and 4 bases from J, leaving 12 bases between. CDR3 length: 13 residues. The CDR3 sequence: CASKFQGADTQYF. The CDR3 DNA reads TGTGCCAGTAAGTTCCAAGGGGCAGATACGCAGTATTTT.

This chain uses TRBV7-2 with TRBJ2-5; D may be TRBD2 (6 bases). Germline V gene sequence: CDR1 SGHTA, CDR2 FQGNSA. V dropped 1 base and J dropped 5 bases, with 11 bases sitting between them. CDR3 length: 14 residues. CDR3 nucleotide sequence: TGTGCCAGCAGCTTAGGAGGAGGAGGGGAGACCCAGTACTTC. This sequence encodes CASSLGGGGETQYF. Variable domain in full (rest from reference TRBV7-2 and TRBJ2-5): GAGVSQSPSNKVTEKGKDVELRCDPISGHTALYWYRQSLGQGLEFLIYFQGNSAPDKSGLPSDRFSAERTGGSVSTLTIQRTQQEDSAVYLCASSLGGGGETQYFGPGTRLLVL.

The J gene is TRBJ2-7, the V gene TRBV2, with 7 nucleotides matching TRBD2. This CDR3 region has 14 residues. With V trimmed by 7 bases and J by 4 bases, 10 bases remained unmatched. Germline V gives CDR1 SNHLY, CDR2 FYNNEI. The CDR3 is CASNLGGLGYEQYF. The CDR3 region has the DNA TGTGCCAGCAACCTGGGAGGGTTAGGGTACGAGCAGTACTTC.

The chain couples TRBV2 to TRBJ2-7; 7 bases line up with TRBD1. Trimming removed 3 bases from V and 0 bases from J; junction bases left unmatched: 5. CDR1 and CDR2 from the germline V gene are SNHLY and FYNNEI. CDR3 length equals 15 residues. CDR3 DNA: TGTGCCAGCAGTGAGGAGACAGGGCTCTCCTACGAGCAGTACTTC. This codes for CASSEETGLSYEQYF.

CDR3 DNA: TGTGCCAGCAGTTCTACAATGAACACTGAAGCTTTCTTT. Translation: CASSSTMNTEAFF. The chain employs TRBV6-6 and TRBJ1-1; D is unresolved. Germline assignment: CDR1 MNHNY and CDR2 SVGAGI (reference sequence). There are 13 residues in the CDR3. Trimming left V 4 bases short and J 0 bases short, with 6 bases between.

This chain uses TRBV5-1 with TRBJ1-1; D is unclear. With 0 bases removed from V and 11 bases from J, the gap between germline ends came to 17 bases. Germline CDR1 and CDR2: SGHRS and YFSETQ. The CDR3 spans 14 residues. DNA for the CDR3: TGCGCCAGCAGCTTGGATGGCATAGGCGCCGAGGCTTTCTTT. It translates to CASSLDGIGAEAFF.

The chain couples TRBV30 to TRBJ1-3; D not resolved. V was clipped by 0 bases and J by 9 bases, with 9 bases between them. Germline CDR1 is GTSNPN and CDR2 is SVGIG (reference sequence). The CDR3 is 12 residues long. The CDR3 spells CAWSVRLPTIYF. CDR3 DNA: TGTGCCTGGAGTGTACGGCTCCCCACCATATATTTT.

V gene TRBV28 combines with J gene TRBJ2-5; perhaps TRBD1 as D (5 bases). Germline V gene sequence: CDR1 MDHEN, CDR2 SYDVKM. The CDR3 loop spans 13 amino acids. Trimming left V 3 bases short and J 5 bases short, with 10 bases between. CDR3 in DNA: TGTGCCAGCAGTTTGCCCAAGGGGGAGACCCAGTACTTC. Amino acid sequence: CASSLPKGETQYF.

V usage is TRBV10-1 and J usage is TRBJ2-2; 8 nucleotides agree with TRBD1. The ends lost 3 bases at V and 7 bases at J; junction bases unmatched: 10. Germline V gives CDR1 WNHNN, CDR2 SYGVQD (reference sequence). The CDR3 runs 16 residues. CDR3 region: CASSDRDRGYGGELFF. CDR3 coding DNA: TGCGCCAGCAGTGACAGAGACAGGGGTTATGGCGGGGAGCTGTTTTTT.

The CDR3: CASSEATGNRYGYTF. The CDR3 region has the DNA TGTGCCAGCAGTGAAGCGACAGGGAACCGCTATGGCTACACCTTC. The rearrangement uses TRBV6-1 and TRBJ1-2; 7 bases agree with TRBD1. CDR3 length: 15 residues. V shed 0 bases, J shed 4 bases, and the junction held 5 bases outside the gene matches. CDR1 and CDR2 (germline): MNHNS, SASEGT.

The chain employs TRBV28 and TRBJ2-7, with 7 positions matching TRBD2. The V gene end was trimmed by 4 bases and the J gene end by 0 bases; junction bases not matched to a gene: 6. This CDR3 comprises 15 residues. The germline CDR1 and CDR2 sequences are MDHEN and SYDVKM. In nucleotides, the CDR3 is TGTGCCAGCAGTTCTCTAGCGGTGAGCTCCTACGAGCAGTACTTC. Protein sequence: CASSSLAVSSYEQYF. The full variable domain, its missing parts supplied by reference TRBV28 and TRBJ2-7, is DVKVTQSSRYLVKRTGEKVFLECVQDMDHENMFWYRQDPGLGLRLIYFSYDVKMKEKGDIPEGYSVSREKKERFSLILESASTNQTSMYLCASSSLAVSSYEQYFGPGTRLTVT.

This chain connects TRBV4-2 to TRBJ2-5; D remains ambiguous. CDR3 length: 15 amino acids. Germline values: CDR1 LGHNA, CDR2 YNFKEQ. Trimming stripped 0 bases from V and 1 base from J, with 9 bases between. This CDR3 reads CASSQEETFQETQYF. In DNA form, the CDR3 reads TGTGCCAGCAGCCAAGAAGAGACATTCCAAGAGACCCAGTACTTC.

For this clone: Other DNA sequences in this specimen translate into the identical CDR3. The rearrangement joins TRBV6-1 to TRBJ2-5; D call uncertain. Per germline, CDR1 MNHNS and CDR2 SASEGT. V was cut by 4 bases and J by 2 bases, with 8 bases left in between. The CDR3 has 13 residues. CDR3 region: CASSVTVQETQYF. In DNA form, the CDR3 reads TGTGCCAGCAGTGTAACAGTACAAGAGACCCAGTACTTC.